The subject of this entry is one T cell receptor beta chain. V was shortened by 5 bases and J by 6 bases, with 8 bases between the two germline ends. The CDR3 runs 12 residues. Germline V lookup: CDR1 SGHVS, CDR2 FQNEAQ. This record comes from a study of shared T cell receptors in the human thymus. Clones were sequenced by immunoSEQ multiplex PCR, and TCRdb holds only the in-frame ones, with some missing. This sample has 650,000 to 950,000 clones, with approximately 85% found just once. These same records also appear under a second study, on human thymus T cells. This second study notes: Samples came from healthy Finnish infants during open corrective cardiac surgery. Unrelated individuals reportedly shared highly overlapping thymic TCR repertoires.

This chain joins TRBV7-8 and TRBJ2-1; D gene uncertain. Specimen: thymocytes. This receptor was taken from a girl less than two years old with a congenital heart defect. The CDR3 DNA sequence: TGTGCCAGCAGCCCGACACTCAATGAGCAGTTCTTC. Translation gives CASSPTLNEQFF.